These 22 T cell receptor beta chains were sequenced from one sample in a study of blood T cell repertoires in COVID-19. The data were produced by immunoSEQ multiplex PCR, yet TCRdb's version contains in-frame clones alone and is incomplete. The profile covers roughly 230,000 clones, with around four fifths appearing a single time and 5% to 7% taken by the ten largest. Sequencing input: peripheral blood. The receptors stem from a woman between 55 and 75 years old with active or convalescent COVID-19.

The chain uses TRBV3-1 (or the pseudogene TRBV3-2) and TRBJ1-1; D possibly corresponds to TRBD1 (6 bases). V gave up 2 bases and J gave up 5 bases, with 12 bases separating them. Germline V gives CDR1 LGHDT, CDR2 YNNKEL (reference sequence). The CDR3 has 14 amino acids. CDR3 loop: CASSQTNRVTEAFF. CDR3 in DNA: TGTGCCAGCAGCCAAACGAACAGGGTAACTGAAGCTTTCTTT.

The chain couples TRBV27 to TRBJ1-1; a possible D gene is TRBD1 (6 bases). V was shortened by 1 base and J by 4 bases, with 16 bases between the two germline ends. The CDR3 loop spans 16 amino acids. Germline loops: CDR1 MNHEY, CDR2 SMNVEV (reference sequence). The CDR3 DNA is TGTGCCAGCAGTTTATTCGGGGGGCGAGGGTCCACTGAAGCTTTCTTT. Its translation: CASSLFGGRGSTEAFF.

A remark on this clone: The junction shows a germline mismatch at one end, possibly a read error. The rearrangement joins TRBV7-2 to TRBJ1-1; 8 nucleotides match TRBD1. The CDR3 sequence is 15 residues long. Looked up from germline, CDR1 is SGHTA and CDR2 is FQGNSA. CDR3 nucleotides: TGTGCCAGCAGCCTAGCCGGACAGGGCCGCACTGAAGCTTTCTTT. Amino acid sequence: CASSLAGQGRTEAFF.

A single count supports this clone. This chain links TRBV7-2 with TRBJ2-5, with 15 bases matching TRBD2. The CDR3 sequence is 17 residues long. V dropped 4 bases and J dropped 1; count of bases not matched to a gene: 4. CDR1 SGHTA and CDR2 FQGNSA come from the germline V gene. Here the CDR3 reads CASSSGTSGGSQETQYF. CDR3 nucleotide sequence: TGTGCCAGCAGCTCGGGGACTAGCGGGGGGAGCCAAGAGACCCAGTACTTC.

This sequence joins TRBV3-1 (or the pseudogene TRBV3-2) and TRBJ2-2; TRBD2 aligns across 7 bases. CDR1 and CDR2 from the germline V gene are LGHDT and YNNKEL (reference sequence). This CDR3 has 14 amino acids. Losses at the gene ends were 1 base for V and 8 bases for J; bases not matched to a gene: 4. Here the CDR3 reads CASSQGLAEGELFF. CDR3 in DNA: TGTGCCAGCAGCCAAGGGCTAGCGGAGGGGGAGCTGTTTTTT.

The chain combines TRBV24-1 with TRBJ2-4; weak D call: TRBD1 (5 bases). The germline gives CDR1 KGHDR, CDR2 SFDVKD. Trimming cost V 4 bases and J 6 bases, with 12 bases left between them. There are 14 residues in the CDR3. The DNA for the CDR3 is TGTGCCACCAGTGAAGGGGCCGGAATAAACATTCAGTACTTC. This translates into CATSEGAGINIQYF.

This sequence joins TRBV6-7 and TRBJ2-7, with 8 bases lining up with TRBD1. TRBV6-7 is an open reading frame, and its role is uncertain. The CDR3 has 14 amino acids. The ends lost 2 bases at V and 3 bases at J; junction bases unmatched: 3. CDR3 loop: CASSYEDRDYEQYV. CDR3 in DNA: TGTGCCAGCAGTTACGAGGACAGGGACTACGAGCAGTACGTC.

V is TRBV5-4 and J is TRBJ2-5; 8 bases match TRBD2. Losses at the gene ends were 4 bases for V and 4 bases for J; bases not matched to a gene: 9. The CDR3 runs 15 residues. Looked up from germline, CDR1 is SGHNT and CDR2 is YYREEE (reference sequence). The CDR3 sequence: CASSPRGGPTETQYF. The CDR3 nucleotides are TGTGCCAGCAGCCCACGGGGGGGCCCCACAGAGACCCAGTACTTC. The full variable domain, completed using reference TRBV5-4 and TRBJ2-5, is ETGVTQSPTHLIKTRGQQVTLRCSSQSGHNTVSWYQQALGQGPQFIFQYYREEENGRGNFPPRFSGLQFPNYSSELNVNALELDDSALYLCASSPRGGPTETQYFGPGTRLLVL.

This chain links TRBV5-1 with TRBJ2-2, with TRBD1 as a possible D gene (6 bases). V was cut by 4 bases and J by 7 bases, with 11 bases left in between. Looked up from germline, CDR1 is SGHRS and CDR2 is YFSETQ. The CDR3 contains 13 residues. The CDR3 nucleotides are TGCGCCAGCAGCGCAGGGGTAAACGGGGAGCTGTTTTTT. It specifies CASSAGVNGELFF.

DNA of the CDR3: TGTGCCAGCAGAATCGGACAGGGGGGATACAATGAGCAGTTCTTC. Residues: CASRIGQGGYNEQFF. The V call is TRBV11-2, the J call TRBJ2-1; 10 bases are a match to TRBD1. This CDR3 is 15 amino acids long. Germline loops: CDR1 SGHAT, CDR2 FQNNGV. The V and J ends lost 6 bases and 4 bases, in that order; junction bases with no gene match: 6.

The CDR3 protein is CASSSDRQTGPQHF. The CDR3 coding sequence is TGTGCCAGCAGCTCTGACAGGCAGACCGGGCCCCAGCATTTT. This chain connects TRBV5-5 to TRBJ1-5; TRBD1 might be the D (6 bases). Germline values: CDR1 SGHKS, CDR2 YYEKEE (reference sequence). The length of the CDR3 is 14 residues. V lost 3 bases, J lost 9 bases, and 16 bases lay in between.

This clone was recorded once. This chain uses TRBV2 with TRBJ1-5; tentatively, D is TRBD1 (5 bases). The CDR3 runs to 13 residues. The V end was cut by 9 bases, the J end by 3 bases, with 12 bases between. Germline CDR1 and CDR2: SNHLY and FYNNEI. Written as DNA, the CDR3 is TGTGCCAGTCGCAGGGAAGTCAATCAGCCCCAGCATTTT. Translation gives CASRREVNQPQHF.

The chain has TRBV29-1 and TRBJ2-7; the D is unclear. The CDR3 spans 12 residues. V gave up 4 bases and J gave up 1 base, with 8 bases separating them. CDR1 is SQVTM, CDR2 ANQGSEA, per germline. CDR3 sequence (DNA): TGCAGCGTTGCGATACAGTCCTACGAGCAGTACTTC. Encoded protein: CSVAIQSYEQYF.

This clone occurred once. V and J are TRBV7-9 and TRBJ1-6; 8 bases fit TRBD1. CDR1 and CDR2 (germline): SEHNR, FQNEAQ (reference sequence). The CDR3 extends over 15 amino acids. The ends lost 4 bases at V and 10 bases at J; junction bases unmatched: 9. The CDR3 region is CASSSVQGALSPLHF. The CDR3 nucleotides read TGTGCCAGCAGCTCGGTGCAGGGGGCATTATCACCCCTCCACTTT.

The chain combines TRBV28 with TRBJ2-3; TRBD2 matches at 9 bases. Germline CDR1 is MDHEN and CDR2 is SYDVKM. V was clipped by 8 bases and J by 2 bases; unmatched bases: 2. CDR3 length equals 13 residues. CDR3 loop: CASASGDTDTQYF. In DNA, the CDR3 is TGTGCCAGCGCTAGCGGGGACACAGATACGCAGTATTTT.

V gene TRBV6-5 combines with J gene TRBJ2-3; 9 nucleotides agree with TRBD2. V lost 6 bases to trimming and J lost 6 bases; unmatched junction nucleotides: 7. The CDR3 is 14 residues long. Germline loops: CDR1 MNHEY, CDR2 SVGAGI. The CDR3 reads CASSPGGGVDTQYF. CDR3 nucleotide sequence: TGTGCCAGCAGCCCGGGCGGGGGGGTGGATACGCAGTATTTT.

The chain is built from TRBV6-5 and TRBJ1-4, with a tentative D call TRBD1 (5 bases). The CDR3 covers 16 residues. Germline loops: CDR1 MNHEY, CDR2 SVGAGI. V lost 0 bases and J 4 bases, leaving 12 bases between the germline ends. The CDR3 here is CASSYSTGGVNEKLFF. The CDR3 DNA reads as TGTGCCAGCAGTTACTCGACGGGGGGGGTTAATGAAAAACTGTTTTTT.

J is TRBJ2-1 and V is TRBV7-9; 10 bases line up with TRBD2. CDR1 and CDR2 from the germline V gene are SEHNR and FQNEAQ (reference sequence). CDR3 length equals 18 residues. The V and J ends lost 0 bases and 5 bases, in that order; junction bases with no gene match: 10. Written as DNA, the CDR3 is TGTGCCAGCAGCTTAGCGCTGATTCTAGCGGGAGATGACAATGAGCAGTTCTTC. Amino acids: CASSLALILAGDDNEQFF.

The V and J genes are TRBV28 and TRBJ1-2, with D unclear. The germline V and J ends were trimmed by 11 bases and 2 bases, with 15 bases remaining between them. The CDR3 spans 13 residues. In germline, CDR1 is MDHEN, CDR2 SYDVKM. The chain's CDR3 is CACRRYENYGYTF. The CDR3 region has the DNA TGTGCCTGTCGCAGGTATGAAAACTATGGCTACACCTTC.

The rearrangement joins TRBV4-2 to TRBJ1-5, with D possibly matching TRBD1 (6 bases). This CDR3 is built from 17 residues. V lost 4 bases and J lost 0, with 16 bases in between. CDR1 and CDR2 (germline): LGHNA, YNFKEQ. DNA for the CDR3: TGTGCCAGCAGCCTAGAGAGGGGGACGGATAGCAATCAGCCCCAGCATTTT. This sequence encodes CASSLERGTDSNQPQHF.

The rearrangement joins TRBV5-1 to TRBJ2-5; TRBD1 is a possible D gene (5 bases). Germline CDR1 and CDR2: SGHRS and YFSETQ. Between the trimmed V and J ends, which lost 0 bases and 2 bases, there was a span of 8 bases. The CDR3 loop spans 14 amino acids. CDR3 DNA: TGCGCCAGCAGCTTGGCGCAGGGACAAGAGACCCAGTACTTC. Protein sequence: CASSLAQGQETQYF.

This clone was picked up one time. The rearrangement links TRBV3-1 (or the pseudogene TRBV3-2) to TRBJ2-3; a possible D gene is TRBD2 (5 bases). The CDR3 contains 14 residues. The germline CDR1 and CDR2 sequences are LGHDT and YNNKEL (reference sequence). The V gene lost 2 bases and the J gene lost 4 bases, with 10 bases spanning the gap. As DNA, the CDR3 is TGTGCCAGCAGCCAACGCGCGGGCCCAGATACGCAGTATTTT. Residues: CASSQRAGPDTQYF.